This TCR beta chain was captured in a study of circulating and synovial CD4+ cells in juvenile arthritis. Study-wide points: Compared with bulk blood, circulating pathogenic-like lymphocytes shared substantially more CDR3 sequences with synovial T cells.

Samples derive from patients with active juvenile idiopathic arthritis. PBMCs were sorted for HLA-DR+CD14-CD3+CD4+CD25low/- cells. For this clone: The antigen remains undetermined.

Produced via immunoSEQ multiplex PCR; TCRdb's table is partial and in-frame only. In the table there are thousands of clones, 85% to 90% of which are singletons. Trimming took off 2 bases at V and 6 bases at J, with 10 bases between the two ends. CDR1 and CDR2 from the germline V gene are SGHTA and FQGTGA. The length of the CDR3 is 13 residues. The sequence derives from a human donor with juvenile idiopathic arthritis. The rearrangement joins TRBV7-3 to TRBJ1-1, with a possible D match to TRBD1 (5 bases). Sequencing used HLA-DR+ CD4+ T cells from blood. Subset reported: circulating pathogenic-like lymphocytes, sorted as HLA-DR+CD14-CD3+CD4+CD25low/- blood T cells. The CDR3 bases are TGTGCCAGCAGCTTAGGGGGGGTATCTGAAGCTTTCTTT. As protein: CASSLGGVSEAFF.